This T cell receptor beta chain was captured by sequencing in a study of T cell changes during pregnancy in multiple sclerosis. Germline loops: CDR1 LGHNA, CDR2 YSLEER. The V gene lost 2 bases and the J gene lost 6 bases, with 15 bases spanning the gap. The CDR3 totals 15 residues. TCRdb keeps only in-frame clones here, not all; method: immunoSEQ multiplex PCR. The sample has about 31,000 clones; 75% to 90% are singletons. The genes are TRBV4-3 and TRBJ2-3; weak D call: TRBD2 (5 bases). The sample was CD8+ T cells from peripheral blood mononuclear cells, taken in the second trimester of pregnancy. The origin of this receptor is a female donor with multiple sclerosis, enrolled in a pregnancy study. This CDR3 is CASSQHSSSSDTQYF. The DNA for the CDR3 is TGCGCCAGCAGCCAACACTCTTCTAGCTCCGATACGCAGTATTTT.